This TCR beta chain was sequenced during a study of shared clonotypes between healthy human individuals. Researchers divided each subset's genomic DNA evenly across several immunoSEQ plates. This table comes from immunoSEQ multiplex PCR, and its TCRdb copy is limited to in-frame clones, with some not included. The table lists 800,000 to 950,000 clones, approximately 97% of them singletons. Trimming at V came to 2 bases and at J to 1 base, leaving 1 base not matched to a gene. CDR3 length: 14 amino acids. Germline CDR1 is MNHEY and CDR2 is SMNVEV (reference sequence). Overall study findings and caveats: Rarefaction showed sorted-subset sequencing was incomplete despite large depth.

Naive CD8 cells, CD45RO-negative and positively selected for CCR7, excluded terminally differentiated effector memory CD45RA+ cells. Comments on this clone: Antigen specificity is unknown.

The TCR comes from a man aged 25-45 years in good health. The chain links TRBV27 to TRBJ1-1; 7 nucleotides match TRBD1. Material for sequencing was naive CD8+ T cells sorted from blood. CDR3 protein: CASSLTGENTEAFF. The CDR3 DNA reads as TGTGCCAGCAGTTTAACAGGGGAGAACACTGAAGCTTTCTTT.